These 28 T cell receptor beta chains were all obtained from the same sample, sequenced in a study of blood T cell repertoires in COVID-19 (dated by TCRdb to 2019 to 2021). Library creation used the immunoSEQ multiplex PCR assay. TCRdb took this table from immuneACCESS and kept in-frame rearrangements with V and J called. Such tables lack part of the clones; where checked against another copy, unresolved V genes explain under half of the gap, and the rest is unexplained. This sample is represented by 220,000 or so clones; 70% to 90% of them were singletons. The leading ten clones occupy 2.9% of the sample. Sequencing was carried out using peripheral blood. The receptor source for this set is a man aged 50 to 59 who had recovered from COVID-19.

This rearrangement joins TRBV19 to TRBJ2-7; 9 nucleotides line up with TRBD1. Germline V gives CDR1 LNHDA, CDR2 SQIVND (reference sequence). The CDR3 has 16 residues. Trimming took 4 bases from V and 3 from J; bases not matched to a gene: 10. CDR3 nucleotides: TGTGCCAGTAGTACCACCCGAGACAGGGGGATCTACGAGCAGTACTTC. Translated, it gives CASSTTRDRGIYEQYF.

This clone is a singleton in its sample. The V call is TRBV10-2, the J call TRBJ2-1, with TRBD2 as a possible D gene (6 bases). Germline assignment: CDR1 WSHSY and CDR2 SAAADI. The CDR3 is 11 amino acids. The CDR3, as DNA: TGCGCTTCGCGGGATTACAATGAGCAGTTCTTC. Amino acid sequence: CASRDYNEQFF.

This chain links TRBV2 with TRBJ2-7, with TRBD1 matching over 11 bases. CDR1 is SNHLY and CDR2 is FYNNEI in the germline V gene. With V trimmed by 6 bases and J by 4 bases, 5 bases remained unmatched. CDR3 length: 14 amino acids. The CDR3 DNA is TGTGCCAGCAGCCGGGACAGGGGGTCTTACGAGCAGTACTTC. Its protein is CASSRDRGSYEQYF.

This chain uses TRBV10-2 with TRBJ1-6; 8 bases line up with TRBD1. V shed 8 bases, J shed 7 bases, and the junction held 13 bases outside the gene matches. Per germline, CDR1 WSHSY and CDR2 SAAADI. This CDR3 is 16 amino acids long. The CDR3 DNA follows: TGCGCCAGCCTCCGGGACAGGAGTGGAACAAATTCACCCCTCCACTTT. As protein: CASLRDRSGTNSPLHF.

The DNA of the CDR3 is TGTGCCATCAGTTTAGCAGGGGTCGAGCAGTACTTC. It specifies CAISLAGVEQYF. The V and J genes are TRBV10-3 and TRBJ2-7, with D maybe TRBD1 (6 bases). Per the germline V gene, CDR1 is ENHRY and CDR2 is SYGVKD. This CDR3 has 12 amino acids. V was clipped by 5 bases and J by 6 bases, with 11 bases between them.

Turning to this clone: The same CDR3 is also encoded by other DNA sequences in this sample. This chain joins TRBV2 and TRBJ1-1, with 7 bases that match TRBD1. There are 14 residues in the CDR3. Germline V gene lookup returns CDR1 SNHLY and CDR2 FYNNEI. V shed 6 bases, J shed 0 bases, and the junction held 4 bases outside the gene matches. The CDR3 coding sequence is TGTGCCAGCAGGTACAGGGGAATGAACACTGAAGCTTTCTTT. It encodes CASRYRGMNTEAFF.

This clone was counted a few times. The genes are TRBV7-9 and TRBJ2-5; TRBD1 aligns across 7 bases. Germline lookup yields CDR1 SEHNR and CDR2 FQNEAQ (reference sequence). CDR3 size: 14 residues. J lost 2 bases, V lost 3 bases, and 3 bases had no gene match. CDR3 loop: CASSFLGQQETQYF. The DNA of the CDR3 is TGTGCCAGCAGCTTCTTGGGACAGCAAGAGACCCAGTACTTC.

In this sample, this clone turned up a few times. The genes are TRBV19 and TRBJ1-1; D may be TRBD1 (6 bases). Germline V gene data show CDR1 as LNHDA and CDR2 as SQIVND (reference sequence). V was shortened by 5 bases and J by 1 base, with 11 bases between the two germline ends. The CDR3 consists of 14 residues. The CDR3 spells CASSPQGSNTEAFF. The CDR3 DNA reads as TGTGCCAGTAGTCCCCAGGGGTCGAACACTGAAGCTTTCTTT.

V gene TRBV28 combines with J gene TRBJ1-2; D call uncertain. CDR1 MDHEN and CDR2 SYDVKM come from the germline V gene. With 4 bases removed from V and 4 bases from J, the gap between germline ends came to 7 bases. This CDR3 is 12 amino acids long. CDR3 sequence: CASSSTSYGYTF. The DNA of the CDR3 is TGTGCCAGCAGTTCAACGAGCTATGGCTACACCTTC.

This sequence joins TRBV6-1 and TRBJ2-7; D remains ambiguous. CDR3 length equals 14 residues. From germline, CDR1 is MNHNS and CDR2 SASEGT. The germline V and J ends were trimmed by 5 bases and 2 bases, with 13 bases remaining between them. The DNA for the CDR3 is TGTGCCAGCAGTTCGGGTCTTACAACCTACGAGCAGTACTTC. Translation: CASSSGLTTYEQYF.

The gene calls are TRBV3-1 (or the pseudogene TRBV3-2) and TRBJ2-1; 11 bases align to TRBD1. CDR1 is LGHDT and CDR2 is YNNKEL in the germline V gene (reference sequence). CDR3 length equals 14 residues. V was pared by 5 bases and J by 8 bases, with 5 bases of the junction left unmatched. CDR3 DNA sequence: TGTGCCAGCAGCAAAGGACAGGGGGCGTATGAGCAGTTCTTC. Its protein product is CASSKGQGAYEQFF.

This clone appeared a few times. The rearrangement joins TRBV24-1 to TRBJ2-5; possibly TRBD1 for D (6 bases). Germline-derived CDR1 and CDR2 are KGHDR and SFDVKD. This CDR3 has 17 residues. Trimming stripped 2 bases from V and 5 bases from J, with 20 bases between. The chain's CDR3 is CATSDSSGTTWGETQYF. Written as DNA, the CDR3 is TGTGCCACCAGTGATTCTTCCGGGACAACCTGGGGGGAGACCCAGTACTTC.

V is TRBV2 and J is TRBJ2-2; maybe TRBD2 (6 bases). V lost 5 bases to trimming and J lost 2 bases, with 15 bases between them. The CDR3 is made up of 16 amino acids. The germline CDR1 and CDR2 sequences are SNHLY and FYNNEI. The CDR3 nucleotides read TGTGCCAGCAGTCTAGCGAATCTTGCCAACACCGGGGAGCTGTTTTTT. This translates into CASSLANLANTGELFF.

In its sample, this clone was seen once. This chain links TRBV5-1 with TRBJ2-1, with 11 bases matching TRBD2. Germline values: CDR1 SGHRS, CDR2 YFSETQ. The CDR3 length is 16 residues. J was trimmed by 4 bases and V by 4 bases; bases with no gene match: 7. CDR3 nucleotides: TGCGCCAGCAGCCCCACGACTAGCGGGGTGTACAATGAGCAGTTCTTC. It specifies CASSPTTSGVYNEQFF.

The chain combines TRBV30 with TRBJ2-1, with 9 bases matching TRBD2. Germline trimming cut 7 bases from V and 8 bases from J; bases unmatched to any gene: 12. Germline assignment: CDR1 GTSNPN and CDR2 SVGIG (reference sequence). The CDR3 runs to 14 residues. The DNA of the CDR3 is TGTGCCTCTTTCAAGCGGGAGGAAGGGGATGAGCAGTTCTTC. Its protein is CASFKREEGDEQFF.

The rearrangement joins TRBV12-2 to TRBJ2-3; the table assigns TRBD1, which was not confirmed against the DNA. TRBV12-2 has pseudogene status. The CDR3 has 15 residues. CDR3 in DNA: TGTGCAAGTCGTATACAGGGGGCTTGGACAGATACGCAGTATTTT. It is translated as CASRIQGAWTDTQYF.

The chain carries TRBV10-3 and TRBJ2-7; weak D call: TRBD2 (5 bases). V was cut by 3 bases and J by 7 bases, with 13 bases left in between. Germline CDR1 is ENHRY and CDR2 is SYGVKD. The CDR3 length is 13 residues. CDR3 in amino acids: CAISDLGAREQYF. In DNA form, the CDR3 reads TGTGCCATCAGTGATCTGGGAGCACGGGAGCAGTACTTC.

The CDR3: CASSEVGTGANEQFF. DNA for the CDR3: TGTGCCAGCAGTGAGGTTGGAACAGGGGCGAATGAGCAGTTCTTC. This chain links TRBV6-1 with TRBJ2-1; 7 nucleotides match TRBD1. The V gene end was trimmed by 3 bases and the J gene end by 7 bases; junction bases not matched to a gene: 9. The CDR3 length is 15 residues. Germline loops: CDR1 MNHNS, CDR2 SASEGT.

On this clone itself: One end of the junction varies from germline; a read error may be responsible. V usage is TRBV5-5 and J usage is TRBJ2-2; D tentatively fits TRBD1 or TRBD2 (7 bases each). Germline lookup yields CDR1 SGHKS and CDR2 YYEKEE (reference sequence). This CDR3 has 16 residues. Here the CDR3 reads CASRGGLSANTGELFF. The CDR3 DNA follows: TGCGCCAGCAGGGGGGGGCTGTCCGCGAACACCGGGGAGCTGTTTTTT.

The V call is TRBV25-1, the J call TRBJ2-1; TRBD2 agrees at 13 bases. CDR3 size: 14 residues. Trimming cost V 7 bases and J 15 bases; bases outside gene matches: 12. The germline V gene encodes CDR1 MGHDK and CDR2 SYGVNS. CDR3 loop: CASTGLAGVQGWFF. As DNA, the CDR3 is TGTGCCAGCACTGGACTAGCGGGAGTTCAAGGGTGGTTCTTC. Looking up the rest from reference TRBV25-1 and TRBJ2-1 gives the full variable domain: EADIYQTPRYLVIGTGKKITLECSQTMGHDKMYWYQQDPGMELHLIHYSYGVNSTEKGDLSSESTVSRIRTEHFPLTLESARPSHTSQYLCASTGLAGVQGWFFGPGTRLTVL.

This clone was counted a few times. CDR3 bases: TGTGCCAGTAGTATTGGGACAGGGTATGGCTACACCTTC. It specifies CASSIGTGYGYTF. The rearrangement uses TRBV19 and TRBJ1-2; 9 bases are a match to TRBD1. CDR1 LNHDA and CDR2 SQIVND come from the germline V gene (reference sequence). V gave up 3 bases and J gave up 5 bases; unmatched junction bases: 1. The CDR3 length is 13 residues.

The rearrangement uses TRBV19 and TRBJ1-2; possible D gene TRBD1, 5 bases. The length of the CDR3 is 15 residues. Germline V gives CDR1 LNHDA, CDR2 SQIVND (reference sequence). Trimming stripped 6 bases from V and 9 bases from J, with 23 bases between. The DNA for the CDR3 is TGTGCCAGTAGCCCTGAGGCAGTCCGGACATTTAGCTACACCTTC. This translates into CASSPEAVRTFSYTF.

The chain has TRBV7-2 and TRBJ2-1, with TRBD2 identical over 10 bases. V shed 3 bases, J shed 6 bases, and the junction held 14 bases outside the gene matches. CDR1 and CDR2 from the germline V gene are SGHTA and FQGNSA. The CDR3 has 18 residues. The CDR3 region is CASSFLLGPSGSGNEQFF. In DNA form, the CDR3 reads TGTGCCAGCAGCTTTTTACTCGGCCCTAGCGGGAGTGGCAATGAGCAGTTCTTC.

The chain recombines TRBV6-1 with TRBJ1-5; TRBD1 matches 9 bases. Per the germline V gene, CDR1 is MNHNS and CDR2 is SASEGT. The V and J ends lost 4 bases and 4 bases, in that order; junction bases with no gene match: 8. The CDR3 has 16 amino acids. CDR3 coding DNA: TGTGCCAGCAGTGTCGTGGGACAGGGACCGAATCAGCCCCAGCATTTT. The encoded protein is CASSVVGQGPNQPQHF.

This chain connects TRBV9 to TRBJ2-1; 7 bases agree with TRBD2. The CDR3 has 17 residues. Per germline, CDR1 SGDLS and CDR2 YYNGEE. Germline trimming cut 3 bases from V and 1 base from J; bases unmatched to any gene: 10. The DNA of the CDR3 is TGTGCCAGCAGCGGCTTCGGCGGGAGAGGATCCTACAATGAGCAGTTCTTC. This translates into CASSGFGGRGSYNEQFF.

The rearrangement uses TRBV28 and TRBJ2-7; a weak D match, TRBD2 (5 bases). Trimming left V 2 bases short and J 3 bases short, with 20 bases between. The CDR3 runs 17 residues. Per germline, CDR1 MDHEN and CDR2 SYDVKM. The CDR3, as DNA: TGTGCCAGCAGTTTAAACGAGGGCCTACTACTGAGCTACGAGCAGTACTTC. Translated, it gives CASSLNEGLLLSYEQYF. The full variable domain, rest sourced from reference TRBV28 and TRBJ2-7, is DVKVTQSSRYLVKRTGEKVFLECVQDMDHENMFWYRQDPGLGLRLIYFSYDVKMKEKGDIPEGYSVSREKKERFSLILESASTNQTSMYLCASSLNEGLLLSYEQYFGPGTRLTVT.

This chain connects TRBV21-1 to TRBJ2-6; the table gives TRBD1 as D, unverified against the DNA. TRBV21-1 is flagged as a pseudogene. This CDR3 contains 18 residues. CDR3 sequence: CASSDRDRCLLGANVLTF. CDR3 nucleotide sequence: TGTGCCAGCAGCGACCGGGACAGGTGCCTCCTTGGGGCCAACGTCCTGACTTTC.

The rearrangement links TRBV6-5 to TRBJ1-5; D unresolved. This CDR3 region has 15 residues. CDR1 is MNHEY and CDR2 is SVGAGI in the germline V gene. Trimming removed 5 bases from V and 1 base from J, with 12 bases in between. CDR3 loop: CASSPEVGSNQPQHF. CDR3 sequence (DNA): TGTGCCAGCAGTCCGGAGGTGGGGAGCAATCAGCCCCAGCATTTT.